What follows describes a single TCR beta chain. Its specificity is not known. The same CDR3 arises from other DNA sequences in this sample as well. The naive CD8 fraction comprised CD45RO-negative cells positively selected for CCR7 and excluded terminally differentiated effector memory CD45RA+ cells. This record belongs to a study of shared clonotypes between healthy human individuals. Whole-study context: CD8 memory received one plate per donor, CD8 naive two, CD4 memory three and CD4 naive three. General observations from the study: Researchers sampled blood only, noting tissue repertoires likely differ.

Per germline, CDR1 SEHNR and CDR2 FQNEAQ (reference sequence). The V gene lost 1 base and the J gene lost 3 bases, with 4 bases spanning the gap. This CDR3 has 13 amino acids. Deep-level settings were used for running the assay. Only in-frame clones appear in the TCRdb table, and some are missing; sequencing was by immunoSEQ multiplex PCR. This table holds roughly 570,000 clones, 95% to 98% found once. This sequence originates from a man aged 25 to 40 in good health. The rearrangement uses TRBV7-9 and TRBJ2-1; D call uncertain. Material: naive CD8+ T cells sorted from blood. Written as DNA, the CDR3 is TGTGCCAGCAGCTTAGACAGCTACAATGAGCAGTTCTTC. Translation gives CASSLDSYNEQFF.